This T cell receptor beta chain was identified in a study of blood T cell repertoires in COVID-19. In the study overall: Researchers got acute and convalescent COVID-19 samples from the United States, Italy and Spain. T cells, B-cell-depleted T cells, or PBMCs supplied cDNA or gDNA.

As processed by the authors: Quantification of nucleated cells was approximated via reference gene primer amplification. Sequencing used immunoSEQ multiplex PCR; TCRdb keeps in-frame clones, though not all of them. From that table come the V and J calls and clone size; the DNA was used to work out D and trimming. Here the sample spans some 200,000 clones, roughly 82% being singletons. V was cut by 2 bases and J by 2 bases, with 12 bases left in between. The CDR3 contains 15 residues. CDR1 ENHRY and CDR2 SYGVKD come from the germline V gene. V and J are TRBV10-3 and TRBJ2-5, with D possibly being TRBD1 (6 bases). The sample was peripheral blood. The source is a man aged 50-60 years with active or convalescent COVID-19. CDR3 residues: CAISEQAGAQETQYF. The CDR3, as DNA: TGTGCCATCAGTGAGCAGGCAGGGGCGCAAGAGACCCAGTACTTC.